The 4 T cell receptor beta chains presented below share a single source sample, sequenced in a study of blood T cell repertoires in COVID-19. The assay was immunoSEQ multiplex PCR, and TCRdb's table has in-frame clones only and misses some. Counted here are about 190,000 clones, approximately 91% occurring once; the ten biggest clones make up around 1.1%. Sequencing was done on a sample of peripheral blood. All receptors derive from a young man with acute or convalescent COVID-19.

In its sample, this clone was seen a few times. This rearrangement joins TRBV12-3 or TRBV12-4 to TRBJ1-2, with TRBD1 as a possible D gene (5 bases). There are 11 residues in the CDR3. V lost 2 bases and J lost 10, with 8 bases in between. CDR3 residues: CASSLRTIYTF. The CDR3 DNA is TGTGCCAGCAGTTTAAGGACAATCTACACCTTC.

This chain joins TRBV19 and TRBJ1-2, with a tentative D call TRBD1 (6 bases). Per the germline V gene, CDR1 is LNHDA and CDR2 is SQIVND (reference sequence). The CDR3 length is 13 residues. The V end lost 7 bases, the J end lost 8 bases, and 17 bases lay between the germline ends. For the CDR3, the DNA is TGTGCCAGTACTCACAGGGCGGAGAGAGGCTACACCTTC. Protein: CASTHRAERGYTF.

The genes are TRBV25-1 and TRBJ2-3; D unclear. Germline V gives CDR1 MGHDK, CDR2 SYGVNS. Deletions cut 0 bases from V and 3 bases from J, with 13 bases between. The CDR3 sequence is 16 residues long. CDR3 sequence reads: CASSEYESPRTDTQYF. Here the CDR3 DNA reads TGTGCCAGCAGTGAATATGAGAGTCCCCGGACAGATACGCAGTATTTT.

In this sample, this clone turned up a few times. The chain combines TRBV28 with TRBJ1-6, with 7 bases identical to TRBD1. With V trimmed by 6 bases and J by 4 bases, 9 bases remained unmatched. Germline CDR1 and CDR2: MDHEN and SYDVKM. The length of the CDR3 is 16 residues. The CDR3 nucleotides are TGTGCCAGCAGGTTCGGGACAGAACTTTATAATTCACCCCTCCACTTT. This gives the protein CASRFGTELYNSPLHF.